The next 14 T cell receptor beta chains were all read from a single sample in a study of CD8 T cells in Susac syndrome. Random hexamers were used to reverse transcribe the RNA input (roughly 0.5 to 1 ug). TCRdb analysed the immunoSEQ multiplex PCR reads with MiXCR anew, one entry per CDR3 protein. The table has about 180,000 distinct CDR3 sequences, just under 95% seen once; the top ten hold around 0.095%. Sequenced sample: CD4+ T cells from PBMCs. The receptors shown here come from a human donor with Susac syndrome.

This chain connects TRBV14 to TRBJ2-7, with D perhaps TRBD1 (7 bases). The CDR3 totals 16 residues. Germline lookup yields CDR1 SGHDN and CDR2 FVKESK. The V and J ends lost 1 base and 1 base respectively, with 14 bases between them. CDR3 in DNA: TGTGCCAGCAGCCAAGGTCGGGGGACAGATTCCTACGAGCAGTACTTC. It yields the protein CASSQGRGTDSYEQYF. The whole variable domain, remainder taken from reference TRBV14 and TRBJ2-7, is EAGVTQFPSHSVIEKGQTVTLRCDPISGHDNLYWYRRVMGKEIKFLLHFVKESKQDESGMPNNRFLAERTGGTYSTLKVQPAELEDSGVYFCASSQGRGTDSYEQYFGPGTRLTVT.

This chain links TRBV7-9 with TRBJ1-3, with a tentative D call TRBD1 (6 bases). There are 16 residues in the CDR3. Trimming took off 4 bases at V and 1 base at J, with 14 bases between the two ends. Germline-derived CDR1 and CDR2 are SEHNR and FQNEAQ (reference sequence). DNA for the CDR3: TGTGCCAGCAGCTACCCAGCCAGGGGATCTGGAAACACCATATATTTT. This encodes CASSYPARGSGNTIYF.

V is TRBV7-8 and J is TRBJ1-5, with a tentative D call TRBD1 (5 bases). The CDR3 consists of 18 residues. From germline, CDR1 is SGHVS and CDR2 FQNEAQ. Trimming shortened V by 0 bases and J by 1 base, and 16 bases separated the two germline ends. In nucleotides, the CDR3 is TGTGCCAGCAGCTTAGCCCACGGACAAGGGGCGAGCAATCAGCCCCAGCATTTT. Translation: CASSLAHGQGASNQPQHF. Supplemented by reference TRBV7-8 and TRBJ1-5, the full variable domain reads GAGVSQSPRYKVAKRGQDVALRCDPISGHVSLFWYQQALGQGPEFLTYFQNEAQLDKSGLPSDRFFAERPEGSVSTLKIQRTQQEDSAVYLCASSLAHGQGASNQPQHFGDGTRLSIL.

The V gene is TRBV2, the J gene TRBJ2-7; D gene unclear. This CDR3 has 14 residues. Germline CDR1 is SNHLY and CDR2 is FYNNEI. Trimming removed 3 bases from V and 3 bases from J, with 12 bases in between. The CDR3 nucleotides read TGTGCCAGCAGTGATGGGTGGCTAGACTACGAGCAGTACTTC. Residues: CASSDGWLDYEQYF. The full variable domain, in which reference TRBV2 and TRBJ2-7 provide the parts outside the CDR3, is EPEVTQTPSHQVTQMGQEVILRCVPISNHLYFYWYRQILGQKVEFLVSFYNNEISEKSEIFDDQFSVERPDGSNFTLKIRSTKLEDSAMYFCASSDGWLDYEQYFGPGTRLTVT.

The genes are TRBV29-1 and TRBJ1-2; weak D call: TRBD1 (6 bases). V was trimmed by 4 bases and J by 4 bases, leaving 13 bases between them. The CDR3 is 13 amino acids. In germline, CDR1 is SQVTM, CDR2 ANQGSEA. CDR3 nucleotide sequence: TGCAGCGTTGGGAGGGGGGGGGCCTATGGCTACACCTTC. Its protein is CSVGRGGAYGYTF.

The gene calls are TRBV28 and TRBJ2-5; possible D gene TRBD2, 5 bases. CDR3 size: 15 residues. CDR1 and CDR2 (germline): MDHEN, SYDVKM. V lost 4 bases, J lost 0 bases, and 12 bases lay in between. The CDR3 reads CASSSRVAYQETQYF. The CDR3 DNA reads TGTGCCAGCAGTTCAAGGGTAGCGTACCAAGAGACCCAGTACTTC. The variable domain in full, with the rest retrieved from reference TRBV28 and TRBJ2-5, is DVKVTQSSRYLVKRTGEKVFLECVQDMDHENMFWYRQDPGLGLRLIYFSYDVKMKEKGDIPEGYSVSREKKERFSLILESASTNQTSMYLCASSSRVAYQETQYFGPGTRLLVL.

This sequence joins TRBV20-1 and TRBJ1-1; 8 bases are a match to TRBD1. Losses at the gene ends were 3 bases for V and 0 bases for J; bases not matched to a gene: 6. The CDR3 is made up of 15 amino acids. Per the germline V gene, CDR1 is DFQATT and CDR2 is SNEGSKA (reference sequence). CDR3 sequence reads: CSARGRQGMNTEAFF. CDR3 bases: TGCAGTGCTAGGGGAAGACAGGGGATGAACACTGAAGCTTTCTTT.

The V call is TRBV12-3 or TRBV12-4, the J call TRBJ2-3, with TRBD2 matching over 7 bases. The CDR3 length is 17 residues. V lost 7 bases, J lost 2 bases, and 15 bases stayed unmatched. The CDR3 is CASTLGGAGLNTDTQYF. The CDR3, as DNA: TGTGCCAGCACCCTGGGAGGGGCGGGATTAAACACAGATACGCAGTATTTT.

This clonotype occurred once. The V gene is TRBV12-3 or TRBV12-4, the J gene TRBJ2-1; a possible D gene is TRBD1 (6 bases). The CDR3 consists of 16 residues. Trimming removed 4 bases at V and 3 bases at J, with 16 bases between. As DNA, the CDR3 is TGTGCCAGCAGTTCCTACAGGGTGGGGGACTACAATGAGCAGTTCTTC. Its protein product is CASSSYRVGDYNEQFF.

The chain combines TRBV6-1 with TRBJ2-1; 12 bases are shared with TRBD2. The CDR3 contains 17 residues. CDR1 and CDR2 from the germline V gene are MNHNS and SASEGT. J was trimmed by 8 bases and V by 5 bases; bases with no gene match: 13. CDR3: CASSTGLAGILGDEQFF. In DNA, the CDR3 is TGTGCCAGCAGTACCGGACTAGCGGGGATACTGGGGGATGAGCAGTTCTTC.

The V gene is TRBV20-1, the J gene TRBJ2-5, with D possibly TRBD2 on 5 matching bases. CDR3 size: 15 residues. The V and J ends lost 1 base and 5 bases respectively, with 17 bases between them. The germline CDR1 and CDR2 sequences are DFQATT and SNEGSKA (reference sequence). In nucleotides, the CDR3 is TGCAGTGCTAGAGCTATGTGGGAGAGTGCGGAGACCCAGTACTTC. Amino acid sequence: CSARAMWESAETQYF.

This chain uses TRBV28 with TRBJ1-2, with D perhaps matching TRBD1 (6 bases). Germline lookup yields CDR1 MDHEN and CDR2 SYDVKM. This CDR3 has 17 amino acids. Deletions cut 3 bases from V and 3 bases from J, with 20 bases between. CDR3: CASSLGAGGFGDYGYTF. CDR3 sequence (DNA): TGTGCCAGCAGTTTGGGGGCTGGGGGGTTCGGAGACTATGGCTACACCTTC.

This chain uses TRBV2 with TRBJ2-5, with TRBD1 matching 7 bases. Per germline, CDR1 SNHLY and CDR2 FYNNEI. The V segment lost 4 bases and the J segment 3 bases; nucleotides outside the gene matches: 2. The CDR3 contains 13 residues. The CDR3 here is CASSVDREETQYF. For the CDR3, the DNA is TGTGCCAGCAGTGTAGACAGGGAAGAGACCCAGTACTTC.

The CDR3 DNA sequence: TGTGCCAGCAGCGTTGCCTTTAGCGGTGGCAATGAGCAGTTCTTC. Encoded protein: CASSVAFSGGNEQFF. The chain recombines TRBV9 with TRBJ2-1, with a weak D call TRBD2 (6 bases). V was trimmed by 2 bases and J by 6 bases, leaving 15 bases between them. CDR1 and CDR2 (germline): SGDLS, YYNGEE. This CDR3 contains 15 residues.